The 28 T cell receptor beta chains below all came from one sample that was sequenced in a study of neurological immune-mediated disorders. TCRdb re-called the 5' RACE reads through MiXCR, storing one row per CDR3 protein. Among over 25,000 distinct CDR3 sequences, roughly 16% were seen once, and the ten largest hold around 5%. Time point denoted: technical triplicate 3. The source material was CD4+ T cells from blood. All receptors come from a female donor with HTLV-1-associated myelopathy (HAM/TSP).

This clonotype has a handful of counts. The limits of the CDR3 on the DNA are not certain, so only TCRdb's listed CDR3 is given. This chain joins TRBV21-1 and TRBJ2-3; no check of the table's D call, TRBD2, against the DNA was made. TRBV21-1 is tagged as a pseudogene. The CDR3 contains 16 residues when both ends are counted. CDR3 amino acids: CASSKVAGGSTDTQYF.

The rearrangement uses TRBV2 and TRBJ2-7; TRBD2 is a possible D gene (5 bases). The CDR3 loop spans 13 amino acids. Per the germline V gene, CDR1 is SNHLY and CDR2 is FYNNEI. CDR3 DNA sequence: TGTTCTAGCAGTGACCCGGACCAGTACGAGCAGTACTTC. Amino acid sequence: CSSSDPDQYEQYF.

This clonotype appeared many times. In DNA, the CDR3 is TGTGCCAGCAGTCAAACCCGACTAGCAGAGGTTTACCAAGAGACCCAGTACTTC. Protein: CASSQTRLAEVYQETQYF. The V and J genes are TRBV7-9 and TRBJ2-5; 7 bases line up with TRBD2. The length of the CDR3 is 18 residues. V shed 6 bases and J 0 bases; nucleotides not matched to a gene: 16. Germline CDR1 SEHNR, CDR2 FQNEAQ (reference sequence).

The gene calls are TRBV2 and TRBJ1-2; D remains unclear. This CDR3 region has 14 residues. Germline loops: CDR1 SNHLY, CDR2 FYNNEI. V lost 4 bases to trimming and J lost 0 bases, with 9 bases between them. The CDR3 DNA follows: TGTGCCAGCAGTGTACTCGGATCTAACTATGGCTACACCTTC. Protein sequence: CASSVLGSNYGYTF.

This clonotype appeared many times. The rearrangement links TRBV7-8 to TRBJ2-7; D perhaps matches TRBD2 (6 bases). Germline-derived CDR1 and CDR2 are SGHVS and FQNEAQ. The CDR3 sequence is 14 residues long. The germline V and J ends were trimmed by 6 bases and 5 bases, with 17 bases remaining between them. The CDR3 DNA is TGTGCCAGCAGTCCACTGCGGGGATTCGACGAGCAGTACTTC. This encodes CASSPLRGFDEQYF.

Note on this clonotype: One base away lies a much larger clone, so this may be a sequencing read error. The chain links TRBV6-2 or TRBV6-3 to TRBJ1-5, with D tentatively TRBD1 (6 bases). CDR1 and CDR2 (germline): MNHEY, SVGEGT. This CDR3 region has 15 residues. V gave up 7 bases and J gave up 11 bases, with 24 bases separating them. In DNA form, the CDR3 reads TGTGCCAGCAAGAAGACAGGCTCCGTCGAGCAGACCCAGCATTTT. It yields the protein CASKKTGSVEQTQHF.

In its sample, this clonotype was seen many times. This chain connects TRBV29-1 to TRBJ2-3; maybe TRBD1 (7 bases). CDR1 SQVTM and CDR2 ANQGSEA come from the germline V gene. V lost 4 bases and J 5 bases, leaving 13 bases between the germline ends. The CDR3 spans 13 residues. The DNA of the CDR3 is TGCAGCGTTGTTTCTCAGGGGGGAGATACGCAGTATTTT. It translates to CSVVSQGGDTQYF.

This clonotype was counted at least ten times. This chain joins TRBV25-1 and TRBJ2-3; the D gene is possibly TRBD1 (5 bases). The ends were cut back, 1 base at V and 2 bases at J, with 13 bases in the middle. The germline gives CDR1 MGHDK, CDR2 SYGVNS. The CDR3 extends over 16 amino acids. CDR3 region: CASSELGAPDTDTQYF. For the CDR3, the DNA is TGTGCCAGCAGTGAATTAGGGGCCCCGGACACAGATACGCAGTATTTT.

CDR3: CASSPRPGGTSNQPQHF. In nucleotides, the CDR3 is TGCGCCAGCAGCCCCCGGCCCGGGGGTACTAGCAATCAGCCCCAGCATTTT. The J gene is TRBJ1-5, the V gene TRBV23-1; D possibly corresponds to TRBD1 (5 bases). TRBV23-1 is an open reading frame whose function is uncertain. There are 17 residues in the CDR3. V was pared by 6 bases and J by 0 bases, with 18 bases between.

Many counts were recorded for this clonotype. The V gene is TRBV7-8, the J gene TRBJ2-3; the D is unclear. This CDR3 has 12 residues. Germline assignment: CDR1 SGHVS and CDR2 FQNEAQ. Trimming removed 5 bases at V and 6 bases at J, with 9 bases between. The CDR3 loop is CASSRYEDTQYF. The CDR3 bases are TGTGCCAGCAGCCGATACGAGGATACGCAGTATTTT.

There are many counts of this clonotype. This chain joins TRBV20-1 and TRBJ2-2; unclear D gene. The germline V gene encodes CDR1 DFQATT and CDR2 SNEGSKA (reference sequence). V lost 3 bases and J lost 4, with 6 bases in between. The length of the CDR3 is 12 residues. CDR3 bases: TGCAGTGCTAGCGCCCCCACCGGGGAGCTGTTTTTT. It encodes CSASAPTGELFF.

The sample holds many counts of this clonotype. The chain couples TRBV12-3 or TRBV12-4 to TRBJ1-1, with 9 bases fitting TRBD1. With 10 bases clipped from V and 5 bases from J, the junction kept 8 bases outside the gene matches. The CDR3 has 13 amino acids. CDR3 DNA: TGTGCCACCGCGTACAGGGGGCTAACTGAAGCTTTCTTT. Translating it yields CATAYRGLTEAFF.

This clonotype came up many times. The V call is TRBV20-1, the J call TRBJ2-1; 8 bases line up with TRBD1. With V trimmed by 5 bases and J by 4 bases, 7 bases remained unmatched. CDR1 is DFQATT, CDR2 SNEGSKA, per germline (reference sequence). The CDR3 is 14 amino acids. The CDR3 region has the DNA TGCAGTGCTGACAGGGGCCAAGCATACAATGAGCAGTTCTTC. This sequence encodes CSADRGQAYNEQFF.

This clonotype was found once. The chain carries TRBV11-1 and TRBJ2-7; the match to TRBD1 covers 7 bases. V lost 5 bases to trimming and J lost 1 base; unmatched junction nucleotides: 2. Germline values: CDR1 SGHAT, CDR2 FQDESV (reference sequence). The length of the CDR3 is 13 residues. In nucleotides, the CDR3 is TGTGCCAGCAGCCAGGGACAGTCCTACGAGCAGTACTTC. Encoded protein: CASSQGQSYEQYF.

This clonotype came up many times. J is TRBJ2-3 and V is TRBV12-3 or TRBV12-4; TRBD2 aligns across 9 bases. The V gene end was trimmed by 6 bases and the J gene end by 2 bases; junction bases not matched to a gene: 12. The CDR3 consists of 17 residues. The CDR3 is CASSPLRGGAFTDTQYF. In nucleotides, the CDR3 is TGTGCCAGCAGCCCTCTCCGCGGGGGGGCCTTCACAGATACGCAGTATTTT.

At least ten counts were recorded for this clonotype. The V and J genes are TRBV5-1 and TRBJ2-2; either TRBD1 or TRBD2 may fit D (7 bases each). Germline CDR1 is SGHRS and CDR2 is YFSETQ. Trimming removed 4 bases from V and 3 bases from J, with 13 bases in between. This CDR3 is built from 15 residues. The CDR3 protein is CASSLQGGDTGELFF. CDR3 nucleotides: TGCGCCAGCAGCCTGCAGGGGGGGGACACCGGGGAGCTGTTTTTT. Looking up the rest from reference TRBV5-1 and TRBJ2-2 gives the full variable domain: KAGVTQTPRYLIKTRGQQVTLSCSPISGHRSVSWYQQTPGQGLQFLFEYFSETQRNKGNFPGRFSGRQFSNSRSEMNVSTLELGDSALYLCASSLQGGDTGELFFGEGSRLTVL.

This clonotype was seen at least ten times. V usage is TRBV7-2 and J usage is TRBJ2-1; a possible D gene is TRBD2 (7 bases). From germline, CDR1 is SGHTA and CDR2 FQGNSA. There are 14 residues in the CDR3. The ends were cut back, 2 bases at V and 7 bases at J, with 12 bases in the middle. The CDR3: CASSLKGGANEQFF. CDR3 sequence (DNA): TGTGCCAGCAGCTTAAAGGGGGGGGCGAATGAGCAGTTCTTC.

This chain connects TRBV19 to TRBJ1-1; 7 bases agree with TRBD1. V lost 4 bases to trimming and J lost 1 base; unmatched junction nucleotides: 6. CDR1 is LNHDA, CDR2 SQIVND, per germline (reference sequence). The CDR3 runs to 15 residues. The CDR3 sequence: CASSTTRQGNTEAFF. The CDR3 DNA is TGTGCCAGTAGTACTACGAGACAGGGGAACACTGAAGCTTTCTTT.

This clonotype was seen repeatedly, ten times or more. In DNA, the CDR3 is TGCAGCGTTGGCAGGGGCCTCTCCTACGAGCAGTACTTC. Translation gives CSVGRGLSYEQYF. The genes are TRBV29-1 and TRBJ2-7; the D gene is possibly TRBD1 (6 bases). The CDR3 extends over 13 amino acids. CDR1 and CDR2 from the germline V gene are SQVTM and ANQGSEA. Trimming shortened V by 4 bases and J by 0 bases, and 10 bases separated the two germline ends.

This clonotype was found many times. This rearrangement joins TRBV24-1 to TRBJ2-1; perhaps TRBD2 as D (6 bases). The V end lost 7 bases, the J end lost 1 base, and 7 bases lay between the germline ends. This CDR3 spans 13 amino acids. Germline V gene data show CDR1 as KGHDR and CDR2 as SFDVKD. CDR3 sequence: CATRGTSYNEQFF. The CDR3 nucleotides read TGTGCCACCAGGGGGACTTCCTACAATGAGCAGTTCTTC.

This clonotype was seen at least ten times. V and J are TRBV18 and TRBJ2-6, with 7 bases matching TRBD1. Looked up from germline, CDR1 is KGHSH and CDR2 is LQKENI. This CDR3 is 18 amino acids long. J was trimmed by 1 base and V by 5 bases; bases with no gene match: 11. The CDR3 sequence is CASSSATGTISGANVLTF. The CDR3 bases are TGTGCCAGCTCATCGGCGACAGGGACCATTTCTGGGGCCAACGTCCTGACTTTC.

Ten or more counts support this clonotype. This rearrangement joins TRBV14 to TRBJ2-7; TRBD2 is a possible D gene (5 bases). The germline V and J ends were trimmed by 1 base and 3 bases, with 10 bases remaining between them. The CDR3 sequence is 14 residues long. Germline V gene sequence: CDR1 SGHDN, CDR2 FVKESK. The CDR3, as DNA: TGTGCCAGCAGCCAAGTTGGTGCGGGCTACGAGCAGTACTTC. Translating it yields CASSQVGAGYEQYF.

The V and J genes are TRBV2 and TRBJ2-2; 9 bases align to TRBD1. Germline V lookup: CDR1 SNHLY, CDR2 FYNNEI. V shed 6 bases and J 6 bases; nucleotides not matched to a gene: 2. The CDR3 length is 13 residues. The CDR3 region has the DNA TGTGCCAGCAGCAACAGGGGGCCCGGGGAGCTGTTTTTT. This encodes CASSNRGPGELFF. Full variable domain (outside the CDR3, taken from reference TRBV2 and TRBJ2-2): EPEVTQTPSHQVTQMGQEVILRCVPISNHLYFYWYRQILGQKVEFLVSFYNNEISEKSEIFDDQFSVERPDGSNFTLKIRSTKLEDSAMYFCASSNRGPGELFFGEGSRLTVL.

This clonotype showed up many times. The chain combines TRBV5-1 with TRBJ2-1; D is possibly TRBD1 (5 bases). The CDR3 runs 13 residues. Trimming shortened V by 9 bases and J by 0 bases, and 10 bases separated the two germline ends. The V gene's germline CDR1 is SGHRS and CDR2 YFSETQ. The DNA of the CDR3 is TGCGCCAAGTACAGGCGCTCCTACAATGAGCAGTTCTTC. It is translated as CAKYRRSYNEQFF.

This clonotype was seen ten or more times. V gene TRBV19 combines with J gene TRBJ1-1, with no clear D. Deletions cut 7 bases from V and 0 bases from J, with 6 bases between. CDR3 length: 12 residues. The germline gives CDR1 LNHDA, CDR2 SQIVND (reference sequence). CDR3 nucleotide sequence: TGTGCCAGTAAGGATATGAACACTGAAGCTTTCTTT. It specifies CASKDMNTEAFF.

This clonotype was observed many times. The chain employs TRBV20-1 and TRBJ2-3, with TRBD2 matching over 7 bases. The CDR3 is 15 amino acids. The V gene end was trimmed by 0 bases and the J gene end by 1 base; junction bases not matched to a gene: 4. The germline V gene encodes CDR1 DFQATT and CDR2 SNEGSKA (reference sequence). For the CDR3, the DNA is TGCAGTGCTAGAGATCTTCGGGGGGGCACAGATACGCAGTATTTT. Its protein product is CSARDLRGGTDTQYF.

This clonotype was seen ten or more times. The V gene is TRBV7-3, the J gene TRBJ1-1, with a weak D call TRBD1 (6 bases). CDR1 is SGHTA, CDR2 FQGTGA, per germline. V shed 0 bases and J shed 1 base, with 6 bases lying between them. This CDR3 has 14 residues. The CDR3 sequence is CASSLTGGNTEAFF. The CDR3 bases are TGTGCCAGCAGCTTAACAGGGGGGAACACTGAAGCTTTCTTT.

Many counts were recorded for this clonotype. The chain joins TRBV3-1 to TRBJ1-4; D uncertain. CDR3 length equals 13 residues. Germline CDR1 LGHDT, CDR2 YNNKEL (reference sequence). V shed 0 bases and J shed 5 bases, with 4 bases lying between them. CDR3 nucleotide sequence: TGTGCCAGCAGCCAAGAACCCAATGAAAAACTGTTTTTT. Protein sequence: CASSQEPNEKLFF.